Listed below are T cell receptor beta chains from one sample, sequenced in a study of cytomegalovirus exposure and HLA in healthy donors. Clones were read by immunoSEQ multiplex PCR, and TCRdb kept only the in-frame ones, dropping some. Seen here are under 150,000 clones, around 79% observed once, and the top ten hold 6.7%. Sequenced input: PBMCs. These receptors came from a middle-aged woman in good health and CMV-seropositive. Each CDR3 is given with its conserved first and last residue. The D gene is left open where the match is weak. Clone size is stated in some rows and not others, as once, few, many or a class when expanded.

j_call,clone_size,v_call,d_call,cdr3_length,cdr3_nt,cdr3_aa
TRBJ1-6,NA,TRBV5-5,NA,15,TGTGCCAGCAGCCGCACGACTCTGGGGGGACCACCCCTCCACTTT,CASSRTTLGGPPLHF
TRBJ1-2,NA,TRBV10-3,NA,12,TGTGCCATCAGTGAGGGGGCGCTTGGCTACACCTTC,CAISEGALGYTF
TRBJ1-4,NA,TRBV6-5,TRBD1,14,TGTGCCAGCAGGCCTGGGACAGGGAACGAAAAACTGTTTTTT,CASRPGTGNEKLFF
TRBJ2-7,few,TRBV30,NA,13,TGTGCCTGGAGTGCCCCTTCCGTCTACGAGCAGTACTTC,CAWSAPSVYEQYF
TRBJ2-3,NA,TRBV5-6,NA,15,TGTGCCAGCAGCTTGGATGCGGGATCCACAGATACGCAGTATTTT,CASSLDAGSTDTQYF
TRBJ2-3,once,TRBV5-6,TRBD2,16,TGTGCCAGCAGCTGGGGACCGGGACTAACCACAGATACGCAGTATTTT,CASSWGPGLTTDTQYF
TRBJ2-5,once,TRBV5-1,TRBD1,19,TGCGCCAGCAGCTTAGGACAGGGTTTGATTGGGGCGGGCCAAGAGACCCAGTACTTC,CASSLGQGLIGAGQETQYF
TRBJ1-5,NA,TRBV30,NA,13,TGTGCCTGGAGTCCCAGGGTCAATCAGCCCCAGCATTTT,CAWSPRVNQPQHF
TRBJ1-1,few,TRBV5-1,NA,15,TGCGCCAGCAGCTTGCAGGGGAGCATGAACACTGAAGCTTTCTTT,CASSLQGSMNTEAFF
TRBJ2-7,once,TRBV27,TRBD1,15,TGTGCCAGCAGCCGCTACAGGGGAAACAACTACGAGCAGTACTTC,CASSRYRGNNYEQYF
TRBJ1-5,NA,TRBV6-1,NA,13,TGTGCCGGAAGGGAGTTTAGCAATCAGCCCCAGCATTTT,CAGREFSNQPQHF
TRBJ2-2,NA,TRBV5-1,TRBD2,16,TGCGCCAGCAGCTCGGGGGGAGGTCAGAACACCGGGGAGCTGTTTTTT,CASSSGGGQNTGELFF
TRBJ1-2,once,TRBV4-1,NA,16,TGCGCCAGCAGCCAAGACTGGGGGGGCCGGAGCTATGGCTACACCTTC,CASSQDWGGRSYGYTF
TRBJ2-2,few,TRBV2,NA,16,TGTGCCAGCAGTGAAGCGGGGGGACCATACACCGGGGAGCTGTTTTTT,CASSEAGGPYTGELFF
TRBJ2-5,NA,TRBV9,NA,14,TGTGCCAGCAGCAGGGGGGGGAAGCAAGAGACCCAGTACTTC,CASSRGGKQETQYF
TRBJ2-1,few,TRBV6-4,TRBD2,15,TGTGCCAGCAGCTTAGGCGGGGGGGACGCCAATGAGCAGTTCTTC,CASSLGGGDANEQFF
TRBJ1-4,NA,TRBV2,TRBD1,14,TGTGCCAGCAGAGGACAGGGGGTGCGTGAAAAACTGTTTTTT,CASRGQGVREKLFF
TRBJ1-3,NA,TRBV30,NA,13,TGTGCCTGGAGCGTGGACAGTGGAAACACCATATATTTT,CAWSVDSGNTIYF
TRBJ1-4,NA,TRBV27,NA,15,TGTGCCAGCAGTTTATCAGGGGGGGGAAATGAAAAACTGTTTTTT,CASSLSGGGNEKLFF
TRBJ1-4,few,TRBV2,TRBD1,15,TGTGCCAGCAGTGAACAGGGACAGCTTAATGAAAAACTGTTTTTT,CASSEQGQLNEKLFF
TRBJ2-2,NA,TRBV5-1,NA,17,TGCGCCAGCAGCGTAACAGGGTCGGTCGCCTCACTCGGGGAGCTGTTTTTT,CASSVTGSVASLGELFF
TRBJ1-1,NA,TRBV9,NA,13,TGTGCCAGCAGCGTAGAAATAAACACTGAAGCTTTCTTT,CASSVEINTEAFF
TRBJ2-1,NA,TRBV7-3,TRBD2,15,TGTGCCAGCAGCTCCCAGACTAGCGGGGGGGTTGAGCAGTTCTTC,CASSSQTSGGVEQFF
TRBJ2-4,NA,TRBV5-1,TRBD1,15,TGCGCCAGCAGCCCGGGACAGGGCGTTGAGAACATTCAGTACTTC,CASSPGQGVENIQYF
TRBJ2-7,NA,TRBV27,TRBD1,14,TGTGCCAGCAGCGACAGGGCGTTATCCTACGAGCAGTACTTC,CASSDRALSYEQYF
TRBJ1-4,NA,TRBV4-2,TRBD1,18,TGTGCCAGCAGCCAAGATTCTGGGACAGGGGCCTTTAATGAAAAACTGTTTTTT,CASSQDSGTGAFNEKLFF
TRBJ2-5,once,TRBV15,NA,14,TGTGCCACCAGCAGAGCCCTCCCGCAAGAGACCCAGTACTTC,CATSRALPQETQYF
TRBJ2-2,NA,TRBV4-2,NA,17,TGTGCCAGCAGCCAAGATTTAGGGGCGCGGTTGATCGGGGAGCTGTTTTTT,CASSQDLGARLIGELFF
TRBJ2-3,NA,TRBV5-5,TRBD1,14,TGTGCCAGCAGCGCGGGACAGGGGGCAGATACGCAGTATTTT,CASSAGQGADTQYF
TRBJ1-6,NA,TRBV5-1,TRBD1,15,TGCGCCAGCAGCGCCTCACAGGGGTCGAGTTCACCCCTCCACTTT,CASSASQGSSSPLHF
TRBJ1-3,NA,TRBV15,TRBD1,14,TGTGCCTCGGGACAGGGGGCAATCGGAAACACCATATATTTT,CASGQGAIGNTIYF
TRBJ2-1,NA,TRBV11-2,TRBD2,16,TGTGCCAGCAGCTTAGGTAGGGGACTAGTTGGCAATGAGCAGTTCTTC,CASSLGRGLVGNEQFF
TRBJ1-6,few,TRBV15,NA,13,TGTGCCACCAGCACAGGGATAAATTCACCCCTCCACTTT,CATSTGINSPLHF
TRBJ1-1,once,TRBV19,NA,12,TGTGCCAGTAGACAGAACGGGGCTGAAGCTTTCTTT,CASRQNGAEAFF
TRBJ1-4,NA,TRBV15,NA,14,TGTGCCACCAGAATGGGGGGGGTTCGAGAAAAACTGTTTTTT,CATRMGGVREKLFF
TRBJ2-2,NA,TRBV2,TRBD1,14,TGTGCCAGCGAGAGGGGGCCGAACACCGGGGAGCTGTTTTTT,CASERGPNTGELFF
TRBJ2-7,NA,TRBV5-4,NA,11,TGTGCCAGCAGCTCTAACTACGAGCAGTACTTC,CASSSNYEQYF
TRBJ2-7,NA,TRBV5-4,NA,13,TGTGCCAGCAGTACTTTACCAGGGGTCGAGCAGTACTTC,CASSTLPGVEQYF
TRBJ2-7,NA,TRBV6-1,TRBD1,12,TGTGCCAGCAGCGGACAGGGATACGAGCAGTACTTC,CASSGQGYEQYF
TRBJ2-1,NA,TRBV4-2,TRBD2,17,TGTGCCAGCAGCCACTTGCTAGCGGGGGGGCCAGCAGGTGAGCAGTTCTTC,CASSHLLAGGPAGEQFF
TRBJ2-1,NA,TRBV5-1,NA,16,TGCGCCAGCAGCAGCTTAACAGGAGGGGCTAACAATGAGCAGTTCTTC,CASSSLTGGANNEQFF
TRBJ1-2,once,TRBV5-1,TRBD1,15,TGCGCCAGCAGCCTGACAGGGGGGTCGGACTATGGCTACACCTTC,CASSLTGGSDYGYTF
TRBJ2-7,NA,TRBV5-1,TRBD2,16,TGCGCCAGCAGCTCGATTCCTAGCGGGGGGGCCTACGAGCAGTACTTC,CASSSIPSGGAYEQYF